This TCR beta chain was captured by sequencing in a study of cytomegalovirus exposure and HLA in healthy donors. Study-wide background: The 120 validation repertoires used the same platform as the roughly 700 first-cohort repertoires (as reported by a later analysis). Regarding the study as a whole: Associated with cytomegalovirus, according to the listing, were some 150 TCR beta chains.

This CDR3 is 13 amino acids long. Germline loops: CDR1 MDHEN, CDR2 SYDVKM. The junction had 8 bases not matched to a gene; V was cut back by 6 bases and J by 9 bases. Profiling relied on immunoSEQ multiplex PCR, and the TCRdb table lists in-frame clones only, not all of them. The table shows 35,000 to 50,000 clones, with 93% occurring only once. As for this clone: Its antigen is not identified.

The material sequenced was PBMCs. The V and J genes are TRBV28 and TRBJ1-2, with 9 bases matching TRBD1. The receptor was isolated from a woman younger than 35 in good health and CMV-seronegative. This chain's CDR3 is CASSPGDRDSYTF. The CDR3 region has the DNA TGTGCCAGCAGCCCCGGGGACAGGGATAGCTACACCTTC.